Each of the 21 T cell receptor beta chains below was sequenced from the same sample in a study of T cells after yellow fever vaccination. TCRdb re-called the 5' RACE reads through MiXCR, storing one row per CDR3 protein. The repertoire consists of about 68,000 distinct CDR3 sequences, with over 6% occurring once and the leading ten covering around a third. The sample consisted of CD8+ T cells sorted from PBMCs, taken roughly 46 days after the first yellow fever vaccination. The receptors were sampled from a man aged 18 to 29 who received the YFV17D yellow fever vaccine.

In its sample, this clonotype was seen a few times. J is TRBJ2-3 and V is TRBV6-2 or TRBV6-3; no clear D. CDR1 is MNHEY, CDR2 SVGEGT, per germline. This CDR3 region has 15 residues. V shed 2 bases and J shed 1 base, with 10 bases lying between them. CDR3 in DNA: TGTGCCAGCAGTTACGGCGTCCTCCGCACAGATACGCAGTATTTT. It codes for CASSYGVLRTDTQYF.

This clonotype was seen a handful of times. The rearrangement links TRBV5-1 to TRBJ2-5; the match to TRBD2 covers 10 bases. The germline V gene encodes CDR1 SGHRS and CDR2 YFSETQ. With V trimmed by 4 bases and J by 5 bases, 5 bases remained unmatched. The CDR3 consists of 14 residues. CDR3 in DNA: TGCGCCAGCAGCCTAGCGGGGGCGTGGGAGACCCAGTACTTC. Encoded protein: CASSLAGAWETQYF.

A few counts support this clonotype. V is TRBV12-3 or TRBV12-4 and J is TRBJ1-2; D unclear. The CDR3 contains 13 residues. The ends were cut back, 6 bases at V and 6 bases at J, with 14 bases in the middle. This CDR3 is CASSETTMNGYTF. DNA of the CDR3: TGTGCCAGCAGCGAAACCACTATGAATGGCTACACCTTC.

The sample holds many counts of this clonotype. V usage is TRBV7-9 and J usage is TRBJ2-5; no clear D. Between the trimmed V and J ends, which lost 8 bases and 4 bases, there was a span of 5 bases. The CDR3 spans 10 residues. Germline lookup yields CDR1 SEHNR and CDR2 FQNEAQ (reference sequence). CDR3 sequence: CASALETQYF. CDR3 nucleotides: TGTGCCAGCGCCCTAGAGACCCAGTACTTC.

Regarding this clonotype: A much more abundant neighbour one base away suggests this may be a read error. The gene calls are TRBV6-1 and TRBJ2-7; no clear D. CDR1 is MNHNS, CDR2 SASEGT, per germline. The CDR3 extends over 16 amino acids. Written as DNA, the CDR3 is TGTGCCAGCACCCTAAGTTTGCAGGCGCCATCCTACGAGCTGTACTTC. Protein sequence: CASTLSLQAPSYELYF.

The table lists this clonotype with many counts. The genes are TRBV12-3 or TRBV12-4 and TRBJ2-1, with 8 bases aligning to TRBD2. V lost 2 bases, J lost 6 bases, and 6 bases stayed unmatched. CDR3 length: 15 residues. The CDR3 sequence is CASSLMGLVVNEQFF. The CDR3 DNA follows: TGTGCCAGCAGTTTAATGGGACTAGTAGTCAATGAGCAGTTCTTC.

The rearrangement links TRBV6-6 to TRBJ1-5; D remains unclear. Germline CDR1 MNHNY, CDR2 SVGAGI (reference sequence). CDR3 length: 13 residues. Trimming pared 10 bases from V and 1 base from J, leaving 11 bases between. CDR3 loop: CATRTGSNQPQHF. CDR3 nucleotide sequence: TGTGCCACGAGGACGGGAAGCAATCAGCCCCAGCATTTT.

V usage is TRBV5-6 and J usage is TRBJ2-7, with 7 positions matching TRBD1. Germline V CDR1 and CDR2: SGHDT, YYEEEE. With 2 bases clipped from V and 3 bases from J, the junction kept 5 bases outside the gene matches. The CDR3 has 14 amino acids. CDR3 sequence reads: CASSLQGSVYEQYF. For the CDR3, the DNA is TGTGCCAGCAGCTTACAGGGGTCTGTCTACGAGCAGTACTTC.

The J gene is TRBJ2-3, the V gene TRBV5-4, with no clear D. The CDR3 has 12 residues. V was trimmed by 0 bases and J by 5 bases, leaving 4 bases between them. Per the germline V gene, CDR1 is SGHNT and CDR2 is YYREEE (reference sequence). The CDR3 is CASSLERDTQYF. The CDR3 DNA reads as TGTGCCAGCAGCTTGGAGCGAGATACGCAGTATTTT.

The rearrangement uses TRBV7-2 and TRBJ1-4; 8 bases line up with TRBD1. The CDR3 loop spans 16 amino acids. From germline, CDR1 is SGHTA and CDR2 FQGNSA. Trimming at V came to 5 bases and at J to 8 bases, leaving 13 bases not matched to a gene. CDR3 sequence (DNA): TGTGCCAGCAGCCAAGGGGCACAGGGGGTAGGGGAAAAACTGTTTTTT. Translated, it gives CASSQGAQGVGEKLFF.

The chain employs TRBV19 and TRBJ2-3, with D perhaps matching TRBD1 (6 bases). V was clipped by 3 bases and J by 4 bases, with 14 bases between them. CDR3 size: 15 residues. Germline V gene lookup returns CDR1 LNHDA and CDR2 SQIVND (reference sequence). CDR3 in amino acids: CASSIQGKPADTQYF. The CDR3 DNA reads TGTGCCAGTAGTATTCAGGGGAAGCCCGCAGATACGCAGTATTTT.

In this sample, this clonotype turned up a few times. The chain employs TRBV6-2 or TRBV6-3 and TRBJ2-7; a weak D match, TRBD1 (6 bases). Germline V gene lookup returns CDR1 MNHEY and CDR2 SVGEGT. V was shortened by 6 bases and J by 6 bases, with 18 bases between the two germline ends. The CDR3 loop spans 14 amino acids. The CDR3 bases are TGTGCCAGCAGAAGGGGGTTTGGGATTAGCGAGCAGTACGTC. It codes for CASRRGFGISEQYV.

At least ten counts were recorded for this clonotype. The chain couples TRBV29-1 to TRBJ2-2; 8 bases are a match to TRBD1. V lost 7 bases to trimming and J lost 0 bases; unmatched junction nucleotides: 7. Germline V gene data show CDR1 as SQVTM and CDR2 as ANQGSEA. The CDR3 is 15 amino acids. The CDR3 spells CSAPMGQANTGELFF. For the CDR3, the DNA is TGCAGCGCTCCAATGGGACAGGCGAACACCGGGGAGCTGTTTTTT.

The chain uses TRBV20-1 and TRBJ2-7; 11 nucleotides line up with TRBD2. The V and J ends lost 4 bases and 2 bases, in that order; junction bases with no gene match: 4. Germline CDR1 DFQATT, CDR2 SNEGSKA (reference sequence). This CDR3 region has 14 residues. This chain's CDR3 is CSAKGLAVTYEQYF. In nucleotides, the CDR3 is TGCAGTGCTAAGGGACTAGCGGTTACCTACGAGCAGTACTTC.

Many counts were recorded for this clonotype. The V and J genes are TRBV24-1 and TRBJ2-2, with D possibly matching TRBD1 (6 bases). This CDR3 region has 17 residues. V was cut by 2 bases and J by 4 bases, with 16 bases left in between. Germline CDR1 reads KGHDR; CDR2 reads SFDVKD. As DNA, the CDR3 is TGTGCCACCAGTGATTATACACAGGGCGAAGGCACCGGGGAGCTGTTTTTT. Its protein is CATSDYTQGEGTGELFF.

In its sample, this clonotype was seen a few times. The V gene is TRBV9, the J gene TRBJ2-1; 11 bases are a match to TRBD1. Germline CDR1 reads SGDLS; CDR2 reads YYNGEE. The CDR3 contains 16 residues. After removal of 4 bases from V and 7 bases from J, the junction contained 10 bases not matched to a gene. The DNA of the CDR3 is TGTGCCAGCAGCAACCCCCGGGACAGGGGGGGTAATGAGCAGTTCTTC. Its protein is CASSNPRDRGGNEQFF.

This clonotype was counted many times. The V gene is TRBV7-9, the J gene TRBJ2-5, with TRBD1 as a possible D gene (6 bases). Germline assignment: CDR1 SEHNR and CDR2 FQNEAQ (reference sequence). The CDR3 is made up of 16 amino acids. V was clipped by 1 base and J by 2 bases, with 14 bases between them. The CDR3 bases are TGTGCCAGCAGCTTAGTGGCCAAAACAGGGCAAGAGACCCAGTACTTC. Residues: CASSLVAKTGQETQYF.

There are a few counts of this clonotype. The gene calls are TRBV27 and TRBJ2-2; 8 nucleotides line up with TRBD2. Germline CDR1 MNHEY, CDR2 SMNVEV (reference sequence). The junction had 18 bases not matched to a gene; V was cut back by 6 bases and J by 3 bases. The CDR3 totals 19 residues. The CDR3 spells CASSGTGGPSVLDTGELFF. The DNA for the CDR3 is TGTGCCAGCAGCGGGACGGGGGGGCCGTCCGTCCTAGACACCGGGGAGCTGTTTTTT.

The DNA of the CDR3 is TGTGCCTCTACCTCCACGGACAGGGAGGAGACCCAGTACTTC. It translates to CASTSTDREETQYF. V usage is TRBV2 and J usage is TRBJ2-5; TRBD1 matches 8 bases. Germline values: CDR1 SNHLY, CDR2 FYNNEI. This CDR3 is built from 14 residues. V was clipped by 11 bases and J by 5 bases; unmatched bases: 13.

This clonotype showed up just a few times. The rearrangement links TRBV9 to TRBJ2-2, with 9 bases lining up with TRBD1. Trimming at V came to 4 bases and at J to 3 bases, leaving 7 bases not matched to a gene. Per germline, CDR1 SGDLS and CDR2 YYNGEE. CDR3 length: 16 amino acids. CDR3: CASSSEQGAHTGELFF. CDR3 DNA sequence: TGTGCCAGCAGCTCCGAACAGGGGGCGCACACCGGGGAGCTGTTTTTT.

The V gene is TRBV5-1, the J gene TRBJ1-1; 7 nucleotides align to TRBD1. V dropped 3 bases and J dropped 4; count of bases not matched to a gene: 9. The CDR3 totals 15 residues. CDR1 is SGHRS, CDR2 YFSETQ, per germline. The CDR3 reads CASSSTGAVGTEAFF. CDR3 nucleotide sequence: TGCGCCAGCAGCTCCACAGGGGCTGTGGGCACTGAAGCTTTCTTT.